This passage covers 17 T cell receptor beta chains from one sample sequenced in a study of blood T cell repertoires in COVID-19. Sequencing was performed with immunoSEQ multiplex PCR; in TCRdb, only in-frame clones are kept and a portion is missing. The sample carries around 220,000 clones, over 80% recorded once. Material for sequencing was peripheral blood. The receptors here all came from a human donor in a cohort sampled during active COVID-19.

The V call is TRBV28, the J call TRBJ2-3; D is unclear. Trimming removed 10 bases at V and 1 base at J, with 12 bases between. Germline V gives CDR1 MDHEN, CDR2 SYDVKM. This CDR3 is built from 13 residues. The CDR3 sequence: CATSPRRTDTQYF. The CDR3 DNA reads as TGTGCCACCAGCCCGCGCCGCACAGATACGCAGTATTTT.

The V gene is TRBV4-1, the J gene TRBJ2-7; 9 nucleotides match TRBD2. This CDR3 spans 15 amino acids. The V segment lost 3 bases and the J segment 2 bases; nucleotides outside the gene matches: 5. Germline V gives CDR1 MGHRA, CDR2 YSYEKL. The CDR3 reads CASSHLAGAPYEQYF. In nucleotides, the CDR3 is TGCGCCAGCAGCCACTTAGCGGGAGCCCCCTACGAGCAGTACTTC.

The chain has TRBV24-1 and TRBJ2-7, with 7 bases lining up with TRBD1. The CDR3 contains 15 residues. Germline V gives CDR1 KGHDR, CDR2 SFDVKD. V lost 4 bases to trimming and J lost 5 bases; unmatched junction nucleotides: 10. This chain's CDR3 is CATSEESTGRHEQYF. DNA for the CDR3: TGTGCCACCAGTGAAGAATCGACAGGGCGGCACGAGCAGTACTTC.

V usage is TRBV30 and J usage is TRBJ1-2; a possible D gene is TRBD1 (5 bases). The CDR3 loop spans 13 amino acids. Trimming removed 4 bases at V and 4 bases at J, with 13 bases between. Germline CDR1 and CDR2: GTSNPN and SVGIG (reference sequence). In nucleotides, the CDR3 is TGTGCCTGGACCCCAGGGAGGGGCTATGGCTACACCTTC. Encoded protein: CAWTPGRGYGYTF.

The V gene is TRBV5-4, the J gene TRBJ2-5; TRBD1 might be the D (5 bases). Germline values: CDR1 SGHNT, CDR2 YYREEE (reference sequence). V shed 2 bases and J shed 3 bases, with 17 bases lying between them. The CDR3 has 16 amino acids. CDR3 in amino acids: CASSLGVAGTKETQYF. Here the CDR3 DNA reads TGTGCCAGCAGCTTAGGGGTAGCAGGTACTAAAGAGACCCAGTACTTC.

The sample holds a few counts of this clone. This chain joins TRBV27 and TRBJ1-1, with a tentative D call TRBD1 (6 bases). The germline V gene has CDR1 MNHEY and CDR2 SMNVEV (reference sequence). With 6 bases removed from V and 2 bases from J, the gap between germline ends came to 16 bases. CDR3 length: 15 amino acids. CDR3 residues: CASRTLQGYNTEAFF. CDR3 DNA: TGTGCCAGCAGGACCTTACAGGGTTATAACACTGAAGCTTTCTTT.

The count of this clone is one. The CDR3 region is CASSLWTATEAFF. The CDR3 DNA reads TGTGCCAGCAGTTTATGGACAGCCACTGAAGCTTTCTTT. The rearrangement joins TRBV28 to TRBJ1-1; a weak D match, TRBD1 (5 bases). Deletions cut 0 bases from V and 4 bases from J, with 6 bases between. This CDR3 contains 13 residues. Germline values: CDR1 MDHEN, CDR2 SYDVKM.

The V call is TRBV30, the J call TRBJ1-1; possibly TRBD1 for D (5 bases). The germline V gene has CDR1 GTSNPN and CDR2 SVGIG (reference sequence). Trimming cost V 5 bases and J 3 bases, with 16 bases left between them. The CDR3 sequence is 14 residues long. CDR3 in amino acids: CAWGRTGTHTEAFF. DNA of the CDR3: TGTGCCTGGGGGAGAACAGGTACACACACTGAAGCTTTCTTT.

V is TRBV27 and J is TRBJ1-5, with 11 bases that match TRBD1. CDR1 and CDR2 from the germline V gene are MNHEY and SMNVEV (reference sequence). V was clipped by 1 base and J by 5 bases; unmatched bases: 7. The CDR3 extends over 17 amino acids. The CDR3 region has the DNA TGTGCCAGCAGTTTATGGGGGACAGGGGGTAACGATCAGCCCCAGCATTTT. It translates to CASSLWGTGGNDQPQHF.

This clone was detected only once. This chain connects TRBV7-9 to TRBJ1-4, with TRBD1 identical over 7 bases. J lost 3 bases, V lost 3 bases, and 4 bases had no gene match. Germline assignment: CDR1 SEHNR and CDR2 FQNEAQ (reference sequence). The CDR3 has 15 amino acids. The CDR3 reads CASSFTGAPNEKLFF. Here the CDR3 DNA reads TGTGCCAGCAGCTTCACAGGGGCACCTAATGAAAAACTGTTTTTT.

The DNA for the CDR3 is TGTGCCAGTCAGACACCTCCCCAGCCCCAGCATTTT. Its protein is CASQTPPQPQHF. The V and J genes are TRBV19 and TRBJ1-5, with D unresolved. The CDR3 is made up of 12 amino acids. The germline gives CDR1 LNHDA, CDR2 SQIVND (reference sequence). Trimming removed 8 bases at V and 7 bases at J, with 12 bases between.

The genes are TRBV14 and TRBJ2-7; maybe TRBD1 (5 bases). Germline-derived CDR1 and CDR2 are SGHDN and FVKESK. V gave up 2 bases and J gave up 5 bases, with 10 bases separating them. The CDR3 consists of 13 residues. CDR3 region: CASSQIRGHEQYF. In nucleotides, the CDR3 is TGTGCCAGCAGCCAAATTAGGGGCCACGAGCAGTACTTC.

The chain combines TRBV29-1 with TRBJ1-2; a possible D gene is TRBD1 (6 bases). The CDR3 spans 12 residues. In germline, CDR1 is SQVTM, CDR2 ANQGSEA. V shed 8 bases and J shed 8 bases, with 18 bases lying between them. Here the CDR3 DNA reads TGCAGCTTCACAGGGTTGTCGGGGGGCTACACCTTC. Its translation: CSFTGLSGGYTF.

The chain couples TRBV24-1 to TRBJ1-2, with TRBD1 identical over 9 bases. This CDR3 contains 13 residues. CDR1 is KGHDR, CDR2 SFDVKD, per germline. With 5 bases clipped from V and 5 bases from J, the junction kept 2 bases outside the gene matches. For the CDR3, the DNA is TGTGCCACCAGTGGGACAGGGGATTATGGCTACACCTTC. Translation gives CATSGTGDYGYTF.

The V and J genes are TRBV28 and TRBJ2-7; 7 bases match TRBD2. The CDR3 length is 16 residues. Trimming removed 7 bases from V and 3 bases from J; junction bases left unmatched: 15. Germline V CDR1 and CDR2: MDHEN, SYDVKM. This CDR3 is CASIPPGASGFYEQYF. CDR3 DNA sequence: TGTGCCAGCATCCCCCCCGGGGCTAGCGGATTCTACGAGCAGTACTTC.

The chain uses TRBV7-3 and TRBJ2-1, with TRBD1 identical over 7 bases. V was pared by 5 bases and J by 4 bases, with 5 bases of the junction left unmatched. CDR3 length: 14 amino acids. CDR1 and CDR2 (germline): SGHTA, FQGTGA. The CDR3 DNA reads TGTGCCAGCAGCCGCGAGGGGGCATACAATGAGCAGTTCTTC. It translates to CASSREGAYNEQFF.

This clone came up once. V and J are TRBV29-1 and TRBJ1-1, with D uncertain. The germline CDR1 and CDR2 sequences are SQVTM and ANQGSEA. The V gene lost 6 bases and the J gene lost 4 bases, with 15 bases spanning the gap. This CDR3 is built from 13 residues. In DNA, the CDR3 is TGCAGCGTCCTTCTTGACTCTTCCACTGAAGCTTTCTTT. Residues: CSVLLDSSTEAFF.